The 17 T cell receptor beta chains given below trace back to one sample, sequenced in a study of cytomegalovirus exposure and HLA in healthy donors. PCR involved 60 Vbeta and 13 Jbeta primers. Clones were read by immunoSEQ multiplex PCR, and TCRdb kept only the in-frame ones, dropping some. The data contain about 130,000 clones, over 65% of them singletons. The sample taken for sequencing was PBMCs. The receptors originated from a young man in good health and CMV-seropositive.

The V and J genes are TRBV4-2 and TRBJ2-7; D might be TRBD2 (6 bases). With 6 bases removed from V and 2 bases from J, the gap between germline ends came to 17 bases. The CDR3 has 15 residues. Germline V gives CDR1 LGHNA, CDR2 YNFKEQ. CDR3 nucleotide sequence: TGTGCCAGCAGTCCTACTAGCCGGAGCACCTACGAGCAGTACTTC. Translating gives CASSPTSRSTYEQYF.

The V call is TRBV30, the J call TRBJ2-7, with D possibly TRBD1 on 6 matching bases. V was shortened by 7 bases and J by 6 bases, with 22 bases between the two germline ends. The CDR3 extends over 14 amino acids. Germline V gives CDR1 GTSNPN, CDR2 SVGIG (reference sequence). The CDR3 sequence is CAYYALRGVGEQYF. CDR3 DNA: TGTGCCTACTACGCACTCAGGGGAGTCGGCGAGCAGTACTTC.

The rearrangement uses TRBV11-2 and TRBJ2-7; 10 nucleotides match TRBD2. The germline gives CDR1 SGHAT, CDR2 FQNNGV. CDR3 size: 15 residues. V lost 5 bases and J lost 2; bases outside the gene matches: 6. CDR3 bases: TGTGCCAGCAGCACTCGACTAGCGGGCACCTACGAGCAGTACTTC. Its translation is CASSTRLAGTYEQYF.

This clone is medium-sized by share. J is TRBJ2-5 and V is TRBV14, with D uncertain. This CDR3 comprises 12 residues. Germline V gene sequence: CDR1 SGHDN, CDR2 FVKESK. V lost 0 bases, J lost 6 bases, and 5 bases lay in between. CDR3 amino acids: CASSQDRKTQYF. Written as DNA, the CDR3 is TGTGCCAGCAGCCAAGATCGTAAGACCCAGTACTTC.

This chain links TRBV9 with TRBJ2-7; TRBD2 matches at 7 bases. This CDR3 region has 15 residues. Per the germline V gene, CDR1 is SGDLS and CDR2 is YYNGEE. V dropped 0 bases and J dropped 4; count of bases not matched to a gene: 7. CDR3 coding DNA: TGTGCCAGCAGCGTAGACGGGGGGACCGGGTACGAGCAGTACTTC. Translated, it gives CASSVDGGTGYEQYF.

This chain links TRBV30 with TRBJ2-1; D possibly corresponds to TRBD2 (6 bases). Germline CDR1 GTSNPN, CDR2 SVGIG (reference sequence). CDR3 size: 16 residues. V dropped 1 base and J dropped 3 bases, with 16 bases sitting between them. The CDR3 protein is CAWSEGPSDFYNEQFF. The DNA of the CDR3 is TGTGCCTGGAGTGAAGGGCCTAGCGACTTCTACAATGAGCAGTTCTTC. The variable domain in full, completed from reference TRBV30 and TRBJ2-1, reads SQTIHQWPATLVQPVGSPLSLECTVEGTSNPNLYWYRQAAGRGLQLLFYSVGIGQISSEVPQNLSASRPQDRQFILSSKKLLLSDSGFYLCAWSEGPSDFYNEQFFGPGTRLTVL.

The chain joins TRBV13 to TRBJ2-7; TRBD2 is a possible D gene (7 bases). Trimming took off 0 bases at V and 6 bases at J, with 15 bases between the two ends. CDR1 and CDR2 (germline): PRHDT, FYEKMQ (reference sequence). This CDR3 spans 15 amino acids. For the CDR3, the DNA is TGTGCCAGCAGCTTAGGGGAGGGGGGGGTCGGCGAGCAGTACTTC. Amino acids: CASSLGEGGVGEQYF.

The V call is TRBV27, the J call TRBJ1-2; D not resolved. V dropped 6 bases and J dropped 4 bases, with 9 bases sitting between them. The germline V gene encodes CDR1 MNHEY and CDR2 SMNVEV (reference sequence). CDR3 size: 12 residues. CDR3 DNA: TGTGCCAGCAGACTAAAACCCTATGGCTACACCTTC. As protein: CASRLKPYGYTF.

This chain links TRBV5-4 with TRBJ1-1; perhaps TRBD1 as D (6 bases). The ends were cut back, 4 bases at V and 1 base at J, with 11 bases in the middle. This CDR3 is 14 amino acids long. Germline values: CDR1 SGHNT, CDR2 YYREEE (reference sequence). CDR3 nucleotides: TGTGCCAGCAGCGTGCCGGGACAGAACACTGAAGCTTTCTTT. Encoded protein: CASSVPGQNTEAFF. The full variable domain, in which reference TRBV5-4 and TRBJ1-1 provide the parts outside the CDR3, is ETGVTQSPTHLIKTRGQQVTLRCSSQSGHNTVSWYQQALGQGPQFIFQYYREEENGRGNFPPRFSGLQFPNYSSELNVNALELDDSALYLCASSVPGQNTEAFFGQGTRLTVV.

This clone was observed a single time. This chain links TRBV7-5 with TRBJ1-5. TRBV7-5 is labeled a pseudogene. CDR3 length equals 17 residues. As DNA, the CDR3 is TGTGCCAGAAGCTTAGCTGAACGGGGTCTCGGTGAGAAGCCCCAGCATTTT. It encodes CARSLAERGLGEKPQHF.

V is TRBV18 and J is TRBJ1-1; 7 nucleotides line up with TRBD1. V lost 5 bases and J lost 4; bases outside the gene matches: 1. The CDR3 extends over 12 amino acids. Germline-derived CDR1 and CDR2 are KGHSH and LQKENI. In DNA form, the CDR3 reads TGTGCCAGCTCAAACAGGGGCACTGAAGCTTTCTTT. This translates into CASSNRGTEAFF.

This clone is a singleton in its sample. This sequence joins TRBV9 and TRBJ2-2; 8 bases match TRBD1. The CDR3 is made up of 16 amino acids. Germline V gives CDR1 SGDLS, CDR2 YYNGEE. J was trimmed by 4 bases and V by 3 bases; bases with no gene match: 8. In DNA, the CDR3 is TGTGCCAGCAGCGCGTTTGGACAGGGAAGCACCGGGGAGCTGTTTTTT. Translated, it gives CASSAFGQGSTGELFF.

The CDR3 region is CASKGTVGNSGEKLFF. DNA for the CDR3: TGTGCCAGCAAAGGGACAGTGGGCAACTCGGGGGAAAAACTGTTTTTT. The chain is built from TRBV2 and TRBJ1-4; 7 bases map to TRBD1. J lost 8 bases, V lost 7 bases, and 16 bases had no gene match. The CDR3 loop spans 16 amino acids. Germline V CDR1 and CDR2: SNHLY, FYNNEI.

The rearrangement links TRBV5-8 to TRBJ1-5, with 12 bases lining up with TRBD1. Per germline, CDR1 SGHTS and CDR2 YDEGEE. After removal of 3 bases from V and 6 bases from J, the junction contained 10 bases not matched to a gene. This CDR3 has 17 amino acids. The DNA for the CDR3 is TGTGCCAGCAGCTCAACTTCCGGGACAGGGGGCACTCAGCCCCAGCATTTT. Translating it yields CASSSTSGTGGTQPQHF.

This chain's CDR3 is CASSQTGVEQYF. The CDR3 nucleotides are TGCGCCAGCAGTCAGACAGGGGTAGAGCAGTACTTC. The chain is built from TRBV5-1 and TRBJ2-7; 8 bases line up with TRBD1. This CDR3 has 12 residues. Germline V CDR1 and CDR2: SGHRS, YFSETQ. The trim removed 5 bases at V and 7 bases at J, leaving 5 bases unmatched.

Written as DNA, the CDR3 is TGTGCCAGCAGCGTAGGGGACAGCTATGGCTACACCTTC. Translated, it gives CASSVGDSYGYTF. V gene TRBV9 combines with J gene TRBJ1-2, with TRBD1 matching over 7 bases. Germline assignment: CDR1 SGDLS and CDR2 YYNGEE. The CDR3 extends over 13 amino acids. J gave up 4 bases and V 0 bases, and 0 bases lay outside the gene matches.

This sequence joins TRBV28 and TRBJ2-5, with TRBD2 identical over 9 bases. The V segment lost 2 bases and the J segment 5 bases; nucleotides outside the gene matches: 0. Per germline, CDR1 MDHEN and CDR2 SYDVKM. The CDR3 runs to 13 residues. As DNA, the CDR3 is TGTGCCAGCAGTTTAGCGGGAGGGGAGACCCAGTACTTC. It encodes CASSLAGGETQYF.